One sample yielded the 22 T cell receptor beta chains listed below, sequenced in a study of blood T cell repertoires in COVID-19. Generated by immunoSEQ multiplex PCR, the TCRdb table keeps only in-frame clones and is missing some. The table shows about 190,000 clones, with roughly nine tenths occurring only once. The sequenced sample consisted of peripheral blood. Source of these receptors: a man aged 30 to 45 with acute or convalescent COVID-19.

The chain carries TRBV5-1 and TRBJ1-6; 8 bases match TRBD1. Trimming took 3 bases from V and 5 from J; bases not matched to a gene: 7. Germline-derived CDR1 and CDR2 are SGHRS and YFSETQ. The CDR3 runs 16 residues. CDR3 sequence: CASSSGTGGNNSPLHF. In DNA, the CDR3 is TGCGCCAGCAGCTCGGGGACAGGCGGGAATAATTCACCCCTCCACTTT.

This chain links TRBV28 with TRBJ1-2; TRBD1 is a possible D gene (6 bases). The CDR3 is 13 residues long. The germline gives CDR1 MDHEN, CDR2 SYDVKM. The V end lost 6 bases, the J end lost 3 bases, and 11 bases lay between the germline ends. CDR3 amino acids: CASSPTGYYGYTF. CDR3 DNA sequence: TGTGCCAGCAGCCCGACAGGATACTATGGCTACACCTTC.

The rearrangement joins TRBV7-9 to TRBJ2-1; TRBD2 is a possible D gene (7 bases). Germline CDR1 reads SEHNR; CDR2 reads FQNEAQ (reference sequence). With 1 base removed from V and 4 bases from J, the gap between germline ends came to 11 bases. The CDR3 has 15 residues. This chain's CDR3 is CASSLGGGAYNEQFF. CDR3 DNA: TGTGCCAGCAGCTTAGGTGGGGGGGCGTACAATGAGCAGTTCTTC.

The genes are TRBV3-1 (or the pseudogene TRBV3-2) and TRBJ1-1; 8 bases match TRBD1. The ends lost 1 base at V and 4 bases at J; junction bases unmatched: 5. The CDR3 has 15 amino acids. Germline loops: CDR1 LGHDT, CDR2 YNNKEL (reference sequence). The CDR3 bases are TGTGCCAGCAGCCAAGCGGACAGGGTGGGCACTGAAGCTTTCTTT. The encoded protein is CASSQADRVGTEAFF.

The V call is TRBV9, the J call TRBJ2-7; 9 bases fit TRBD2. CDR3 length equals 16 residues. CDR1 and CDR2 (germline): SGDLS, YYNGEE. After removal of 0 bases from V and 0 bases from J, the junction contained 4 bases not matched to a gene. This chain's CDR3 is CASSVGSGGGSYEQYF. The CDR3 coding sequence is TGTGCCAGCAGCGTAGGTAGCGGGGGAGGCTCCTACGAGCAGTACTTC.

The gene calls are TRBV5-5 and TRBJ1-2; 7 nucleotides align to TRBD1. The J segment lost 0 bases and the V segment lost 2 bases, leaving 4 bases of the junction unmatched. Per the germline V gene, CDR1 is SGHKS and CDR2 is YYEKEE (reference sequence). The CDR3 spans 15 residues. CDR3 DNA sequence: TGTGCCAGCAGCTTACAGGGGTTTTCTAACTATGGCTACACCTTC. This translates into CASSLQGFSNYGYTF.

The chain is built from TRBV6-6 and TRBJ2-7; 9 bases line up with TRBD1. The germline V gene encodes CDR1 MNHNY and CDR2 SVGAGI (reference sequence). J was trimmed by 1 base and V by 6 bases; bases with no gene match: 7. This CDR3 region has 15 residues. The CDR3 here is CASSLGQGKSYEQYF. DNA of the CDR3: TGTGCCAGCAGCCTAGGACAGGGGAAATCCTACGAGCAGTACTTC.

This clone has only one observation. J is TRBJ1-1 and V is TRBV7-8, with D maybe TRBD1 (6 bases). The CDR3 runs 14 residues. The V gene lost 5 bases and the J gene lost 3 bases, with 13 bases spanning the gap. Germline V gives CDR1 SGHVS, CDR2 FQNEAQ. CDR3 in DNA: TGTGCCAGCAGCCCGACAGGTGGGGACACTGAAGCTTTCTTT. Its translation is CASSPTGGDTEAFF.

CDR3 coding DNA: TGTGCCAGCCTTCGGACATACTTATCCCAAGAGACCCAGTACTTC. Translated: CASLRTYLSQETQYF. The rearrangement uses TRBV6-5 and TRBJ2-5, with D possibly TRBD1 on 5 matching bases. The CDR3 extends over 15 amino acids. V lost 8 bases and J 1 base, leaving 17 bases between the germline ends. Germline V gene lookup returns CDR1 MNHEY and CDR2 SVGAGI.

CDR3 sequence (DNA): TGCGCCAGCAAACTTCAATTTTCTGGAAACACCATATATTTT. Protein: CASKLQFSGNTIYF. The chain has TRBV4-1 and TRBJ1-3; D unresolved. The CDR3 consists of 14 residues. Germline values: CDR1 MGHRA, CDR2 YSYEKL. The V end was cut by 7 bases, the J end by 1 base, with 11 bases between.

Regarding this clone: The same CDR3 can be traced to other DNA sequences in this sample. The chain links TRBV30 to TRBJ2-2; D is possibly TRBD1 (6 bases). Trimming cost V 5 bases and J 1 base, with 11 bases left between them. In germline, CDR1 is GTSNPN, CDR2 SVGIG (reference sequence). The CDR3 sequence is 14 residues long. Written as DNA, the CDR3 is TGTGCCTGGGGCACAGGGCTGAACACCGGGGAGCTGTTTTTT. Its protein is CAWGTGLNTGELFF.

The chain carries TRBV7-9 and TRBJ1-6; D may be TRBD1 (5 bases). Germline values: CDR1 SEHNR, CDR2 FQNEAQ (reference sequence). This CDR3 is 14 amino acids long. Trimming removed 1 base at V and 8 bases at J, with 9 bases between. The CDR3 is CASSLVQGYSPLHF. The CDR3 DNA is TGTGCCAGCAGCTTAGTTCAGGGTTATTCACCCCTCCACTTT. The variable domain in full, completed from reference TRBV7-9 and TRBJ1-6, reads DTGVSQNPRHKITKRGQNVTFRCDPISEHNRLYWYRQTLGQGPEFLTYFQNEAQLEKSRLLSDRFSAERPKGSFSTLEIQRTEQGDSAMYLCASSLVQGYSPLHFGNGTRLTVT.

This clone was detected once. The CDR3: CASSLRLSGNTIYF. The CDR3 nucleotides read TGTGCCAGCAGCTTACGTCTCTCTGGAAACACCATATATTTT. This chain joins TRBV7-2 and TRBJ1-3, with D unclear. Germline V gene lookup returns CDR1 SGHTA and CDR2 FQGNSA. The CDR3 totals 14 residues. Trimming removed 2 bases at V and 0 bases at J, with 5 bases between.

The rearrangement uses TRBV5-1 and TRBJ2-7; 10 bases are shared with TRBD2. The CDR3 contains 14 residues. V was pared by 0 bases and J by 3 bases, with 0 bases of the junction left unmatched. Germline CDR1 is SGHRS and CDR2 is YFSETQ. CDR3 amino acids: CASSLVAGGYEQYF. DNA for the CDR3: TGCGCCAGCAGCTTGGTAGCGGGAGGCTACGAGCAGTACTTC.

V and J are TRBV7-9 and TRBJ1-2; a possible D gene is TRBD1 (5 bases). Trimming shortened V by 5 bases and J by 1 base, and 11 bases separated the two germline ends. Germline V gene sequence: CDR1 SEHNR, CDR2 FQNEAQ (reference sequence). The CDR3 extends over 14 amino acids. For the CDR3, the DNA is TGTGCCAGCAGCCCTGGGGCGAGTAACTATGGCTACACCTTC. Translation gives CASSPGASNYGYTF.

The rearrangement joins TRBV28 to TRBJ2-3; the D gene is possibly TRBD2 (5 bases). The CDR3 extends over 16 amino acids. The V gene lost 5 bases and the J gene lost 1 base, with 16 bases spanning the gap. CDR1 is MDHEN, CDR2 SYDVKM, per germline. Here the CDR3 reads CASSLTRRFGTDTQYF. CDR3 nucleotides: TGTGCCAGCAGTCTCACCCGGAGGTTCGGCACAGATACGCAGTATTTT.

The chain combines TRBV2 with TRBJ1-2; TRBD1 is a possible D gene (6 bases). Trimming left V 6 bases short and J 5 bases short, with 22 bases between. CDR3 length: 16 amino acids. Germline CDR1 and CDR2: SNHLY and FYNNEI. The CDR3 is CASSEDRSPKYYGYTF. The CDR3 coding sequence is TGTGCCAGCAGCGAGGACAGATCGCCGAAATATTATGGCTACACCTTC.

The chain carries TRBV28 and TRBJ1-2, with 9 bases aligning to TRBD1. This CDR3 contains 18 residues. Germline V gene lookup returns CDR1 MDHEN and CDR2 SYDVKM. Trimming at V came to 4 bases and at J to 4 bases, leaving 16 bases not matched to a gene. The CDR3 is CASSSLGGGQGLPYGYTF. CDR3 DNA sequence: TGTGCCAGCAGTTCCCTCGGGGGGGGACAGGGCCTTCCCTATGGCTACACCTTC.

V and J are TRBV28 and TRBJ1-2; D may be TRBD1 (6 bases). V lost 3 bases to trimming and J lost 7 bases, with 15 bases between them. The CDR3 contains 14 residues. Germline V lookup: CDR1 MDHEN, CDR2 SYDVKM. The chain's CDR3 is CASSLGGGVGGYTF. The CDR3 nucleotides read TGTGCCAGCAGTTTGGGAGGGGGGGTAGGTGGCTACACCTTC.

The chain combines TRBV2 with TRBJ1-5; TRBD1 matches at 9 bases. V was clipped by 4 bases and J by 4 bases; unmatched bases: 5. The CDR3 totals 15 residues. Germline V gene data show CDR1 as SNHLY and CDR2 as FYNNEI. The CDR3 DNA reads as TGTGCCAGCAGTGCCCAGACAGGGGGGAATCAGCCCCAGCATTTT. It translates to CASSAQTGGNQPQHF. The full variable domain, in which reference TRBV2 and TRBJ1-5 provide the parts outside the CDR3, is EPEVTQTPSHQVTQMGQEVILRCVPISNHLYFYWYRQILGQKVEFLVSFYNNEISEKSEIFDDQFSVERPDGSNFTLKIRSTKLEDSAMYFCASSAQTGGNQPQHFGDGTRLSIL.

The V and J genes are TRBV5-6 and TRBJ2-7; D might be TRBD1 (6 bases). Trimming stripped 4 bases from V and 3 bases from J, with 8 bases between. CDR3 length equals 12 residues. Germline-derived CDR1 and CDR2 are SGHDT and YYEEEE. CDR3: CASSGQYYEQYF. CDR3 bases: TGTGCCAGCAGCGGACAGTACTACGAGCAGTACTTC.

V usage is TRBV18 and J usage is TRBJ1-5; D possibly corresponds to TRBD1 (5 bases). The CDR3 runs 15 residues. Trimming shortened V by 2 bases and J by 1 base, and 9 bases separated the two germline ends. Looked up from germline, CDR1 is KGHSH and CDR2 is LQKENI. CDR3 sequence: CASSPGAASNQPQHF. CDR3 sequence (DNA): TGTGCCAGCTCACCAGGGGCAGCCAGCAATCAGCCCCAGCATTTT.